The clone carrying this T cell receptor (beta chain) was observed a few times. The sample is drawn from a study of spatial heterogeneity in lung cancer. Overall study: Beta-chain sequences were consistently detected more often than alpha-chain sequences.

TCRdb reprocessed the 5' RACE reads with MiXCR, giving one entry per CDR3 protein. Seen here are some 47,000 distinct CDR3 sequences, 6% to 9.5% observed once, and the top ten hold about 13%. This sample's time point: sample taken at primary tumor resection. Whole RNA was taken from tumor, nontumor lung or frozen PBMC; it was then sequenced unsorted. The cohort: some 73 early-stage, untreated non-small cell lung cancer patients. Per the germline V gene, CDR1 is SGHTA and CDR2 is FQGNSA. The CDR3 sequence is 15 residues long. J gave up 4 bases and V 4 bases, and 5 bases lay outside the gene matches. The source was PBMCs, collected at surgery. The origin of this receptor is a female donor with early-stage non-small cell lung cancer. The chain uses TRBV7-2 and TRBJ2-7; 12 nucleotides line up with TRBD2. The CDR3 DNA follows: TGTGCCAGCAGCTACCTAGCGGGGGGGTTGTACGAGCAGTACTTC. Amino acid sequence: CASSYLAGGLYEQYF.